Given below is one T cell receptor beta chain in context. The data were obtained in a study of blood T cell repertoires in COVID-19. Overall study: The analysed material was cDNA or gDNA that came from T cells, B-cell-depleted T cells, or PBMCs.

Cohorts were assigned according to the clinical history that participants reported. Per the original methods: Estimation of nucleated cell counts was performed using reference gene primer amplification. Generated by immunoSEQ multiplex PCR, the TCRdb table keeps only in-frame clones and is missing some. The V and J calls and clone size were taken over from that table, and D and trimming were inferred from the DNA. Here the sample spans about 210,000 clones, 87% being singletons. Germline V CDR1 and CDR2: SEHNR, FQNEAQ (reference sequence). The CDR3 is 14 residues long. Germline trimming cut 8 bases from V and 0 bases from J; bases unmatched to any gene: 2.

This clonotype originated in a man in his late teens or twenties with acute COVID-19. Sample: PBMCs or T cells enriched from blood (not recorded which). V usage is TRBV7-9 and J usage is TRBJ1-4; TRBD1 matches 8 bases. CDR3 protein: CASQTGATNEKLFF. CDR3 coding DNA: TGTGCCAGCCAGACAGGGGCAACTAATGAAAAACTGTTTTTT.